The following is a T cell receptor (beta chain) sequence with its context. The antigen is not known. This sample is part of a study of siplizumab effects on memory and regulatory T cells. This CDR3 has 16 residues. V lost 0 bases to trimming and J lost 0 bases, with 11 bases between them. Germline assignment: CDR1 GTSNPN and CDR2 SVGIG (reference sequence). Repertoires were generated with immunoSEQ multiplex PCR, while TCRdb's copy carries only in-frame clones and drops some. Of 100,000 or so clones in the sample, about 92% were seen once. The study, taken as a whole, reports: Alloreactive sequences traceable to unstimulated CD4+ memory cells declined significantly under siplizumab. An assignable naive or memory phenotype was lacking in roughly 80-97% of proliferating CD4+ or CD8+ clones. Tracing alloreactive clones into unstimulated subsets worked for only a minor fraction of them.

The source of this sequence is a human donor in good health. Sequencing input: CD4+ T cells sorted from blood. The chain uses TRBV30 and TRBJ2-2, with D perhaps matching TRBD1 or TRBD2 (5 bases each). CDR3 amino acids: CAWSVLETANTGELFF. In DNA, the CDR3 is TGTGCCTGGAGTGTACTAGAGACAGCGAACACCGGGGAGCTGTTTTTT.